This T cell receptor (beta chain) was found in a study of spatial heterogeneity in lung cancer. Study overall: In raw reads, more than 9.5 appearances on average were recorded for each unique TCR and UMI combination. The study, taken as a whole, reports: Ubiquitous, expanded tumor-derived TCRs were more frequently observed in blood at resection than at follow-up.

Trimming at V came to 2 bases and at J to 2 bases, leaving 14 bases not matched to a gene. Germline V gene data show CDR1 as SGHVS and CDR2 as FNYEAQ. The CDR3 contains 19 residues. Judged by abundance, this clonotype is medium-sized. Its antigen is unknown. Time point specified: sample taken at primary tumor resection. The authors sequenced whole RNA from tumor, nontumor lung or frozen PBMC without sorting. A total of approximately 75 untreated early-stage non-small cell lung cancer patients served as donors. On each TCR cDNA molecule, a unique molecular identifier was present. TCRdb re-called the 5' RACE reads through MiXCR, storing one row per CDR3 protein. This sample has under 11,000 distinct CDR3 sequences, with roughly 6% found just once.

This receptor was obtained from a male donor with early-stage non-small cell lung cancer. The V gene is TRBV7-6, the J gene TRBJ2-5, with 10 nucleotides matching TRBD2. Sequencing used PBMCs, obtained at surgery. In DNA form, the CDR3 reads TGTGCCAGCAGCTTATTACTGGCCCTAGCGGGGGCGCTGCAAGAGACCCAGTACTTC. Protein product: CASSLLLALAGALQETQYF.